Following are 17 T cell receptor beta chains from one sample sequenced in a study of blood T cell repertoires in COVID-19. TCRdb's table, derived via immunoSEQ multiplex PCR, lists solely in-frame clones and lacks some. Here the sample spans about 440,000 clones, about 85% being singletons. Sequenced sample: PBMCs or T cells enriched from blood (not recorded which). These receptors were taken from a woman younger than 35 with acute COVID-19.

V gene TRBV15 combines with J gene TRBJ1-5; maybe TRBD1 (5 bases). Looked up from germline, CDR1 is LNHNV and CDR2 is YYDKDF (reference sequence). The CDR3 sequence is 17 residues long. Trimming stripped 2 bases from V and 2 bases from J, with 16 bases between. CDR3 nucleotides: TGTGCCACCAGCAGAAAACAGGCCGCGTTACGCAATCAGCCCCAGCATTTT. Residues: CATSRKQAALRNQPQHF.

The rearrangement joins TRBV7-9 to TRBJ2-7; D ambiguous. Trimming stripped 5 bases from V and 2 bases from J, with 7 bases between. There are 12 residues in the CDR3. CDR1 SEHNR and CDR2 FQNEAQ come from the germline V gene (reference sequence). CDR3 region: CASSHGPYEQYF. Written as DNA, the CDR3 is TGTGCCAGCAGCCATGGGCCCTACGAGCAGTACTTC.

V and J are TRBV24-1 and TRBJ2-1; D gene ambiguous. Germline CDR1 and CDR2: KGHDR and SFDVKD. This CDR3 contains 13 residues. V was clipped by 4 bases and J by 5 bases, with 8 bases between them. The CDR3 spells CATSDSGHNEQFF. The DNA of the CDR3 is TGTGCCACCAGTGACTCTGGGCACAATGAGCAGTTCTTC.

This chain joins TRBV7-6 and TRBJ1-1, with D possibly being TRBD1 (5 bases). In germline, CDR1 is SGHVS, CDR2 FNYEAQ. This CDR3 has 14 amino acids. The V end was cut by 2 bases, the J end by 1 base, with 8 bases between. CDR3 sequence reads: CASSLPGKNTEAFF. The CDR3 nucleotides are TGTGCCAGCAGCTTACCAGGGAAGAACACTGAAGCTTTCTTT.

The chain is built from TRBV5-4 and TRBJ2-2; possible D gene TRBD2, 5 bases. Trimming removed 6 bases from V and 5 bases from J, with 11 bases in between. CDR1 and CDR2 (germline): SGHNT, YYREEE (reference sequence). This CDR3 is 13 amino acids long. The CDR3 spells CASKVPGTGELFF. CDR3 DNA: TGTGCCAGCAAGGTCCCGGGGACCGGGGAGCTGTTTTTT.

The gene calls are TRBV5-6 and TRBJ2-7; the D gene is possibly TRBD1 (5 bases). This CDR3 region has 14 residues. V lost 2 bases and J 4 bases, leaving 13 bases between the germline ends. CDR1 and CDR2 from the germline V gene are SGHDT and YYEEEE. CDR3 in amino acids: CASSFRDGGYEQYF. CDR3 bases: TGTGCCAGCAGCTTCAGGGATGGTGGGTACGAGCAGTACTTC.

The chain has TRBV6-1 and TRBJ2-7; D may be TRBD1 (6 bases). The CDR3 loop spans 14 amino acids. The V end was cut by 2 bases, the J end by 1 base, with 9 bases between. CDR1 MNHNS and CDR2 SASEGT come from the germline V gene. The CDR3 spells CASSERGTSYEQYF. The CDR3 nucleotides are TGTGCCAGCAGTGAACGAGGGACATCCTACGAGCAGTACTTC.

The V and J genes are TRBV15 and TRBJ1-5; possibly TRBD1 for D (5 bases). The V gene lost 0 bases and the J gene lost 5 bases, with 5 bases spanning the gap. Germline CDR1 LNHNV, CDR2 YYDKDF (reference sequence). The CDR3 covers 13 residues. For the CDR3, the DNA is TGTGCCACCAGCAGAGAAGGGGATCAGCCCCAGCATTTT. Translating it yields CATSREGDQPQHF.

The gene calls are TRBV6-5 and TRBJ1-2; perhaps TRBD1 as D (6 bases). Germline values: CDR1 MNHEY, CDR2 SVGAGI. With 6 bases removed from V and 3 bases from J, the gap between germline ends came to 17 bases. The CDR3 is made up of 15 amino acids. The CDR3, as DNA: TGTGCCAGCAGCCGAACGAATCAGGGGTACTATGGCTACACCTTC. Translating it yields CASSRTNQGYYGYTF.

V gene TRBV7-2 combines with J gene TRBJ1-1; perhaps TRBD1 as D (5 bases). The V gene lost 4 bases and the J gene lost 4 bases, with 19 bases spanning the gap. The CDR3 has 16 amino acids. The germline gives CDR1 SGHTA, CDR2 FQGNSA. The CDR3, as DNA: TGTGCCAGCAGCTCCTCTTGGGAAGTCGGGGGCACTGAAGCTTTCTTT. Residues: CASSSSWEVGGTEAFF.

The chain uses TRBV19 and TRBJ1-5; D may be TRBD1 (5 bases). CDR1 is LNHDA and CDR2 is SQIVND in the germline V gene (reference sequence). The CDR3 has 13 amino acids. V was cut by 11 bases and J by 1 base, with 12 bases left in between. This CDR3 is CAAHGGSNQPQHF. CDR3 DNA: TGTGCCGCCCACGGGGGGAGCAATCAGCCCCAGCATTTT. Using reference TRBV19 and TRBJ1-5 for the parts outside the CDR3, the full variable domain is DGGITQSPKYLFRKEGQNVTLSCEQNLNHDAMYWYRQDPGQGLRLIYYSQIVNDFQKGDIAEGYSVSREKKESFPLTVTSAQKNPTAFYLCAAHGGSNQPQHFGDGTRLSIL.

This sequence joins TRBV28 and TRBJ2-3; possibly TRBD1 for D (6 bases). V was shortened by 9 bases and J by 2 bases, with 9 bases between the two germline ends. The CDR3 has 12 amino acids. CDR1 and CDR2 (germline): MDHEN, SYDVKM. The CDR3 sequence is CARGAVTDTQYF. The CDR3 DNA reads as TGTGCCAGGGGGGCCGTCACAGATACGCAGTATTTT.

CDR3 in amino acids: CATRTVNQPQHF. CDR3 DNA: TGTGCCACCCGGACAGTTAATCAGCCCCAGCATTTT. The V gene is TRBV19, the J gene TRBJ1-5; D perhaps matches TRBD1 (6 bases). Germline V gene lookup returns CDR1 LNHDA and CDR2 SQIVND (reference sequence). The CDR3 length is 12 residues. V was trimmed by 10 bases and J by 4 bases, leaving 11 bases between them.

The rearrangement links TRBV5-4 to TRBJ2-3; D may be TRBD2 (6 bases). Germline loops: CDR1 SGHNT, CDR2 YYREEE (reference sequence). The CDR3 runs 15 residues. With 1 base removed from V and 1 base from J, the gap between germline ends came to 10 bases. The CDR3 is CASSLFQRGTDTQYF. The CDR3 nucleotides read TGTGCCAGCAGCTTGTTCCAGCGGGGCACAGATACGCAGTATTTT.

This chain links TRBV10-3 with TRBJ1-1, with 7 bases identical to TRBD1. This CDR3 region has 15 residues. Germline V gene data show CDR1 as ENHRY and CDR2 as SYGVKD. J lost 1 base, V lost 4 bases, and 6 bases had no gene match. DNA of the CDR3: TGTGCCATCAGTGTAAGAACAGGGGCGAACACTGAAGCTTTCTTT. Its translation: CAISVRTGANTEAFF.

This CDR3 is CASSAGAINYGYTF. CDR3 nucleotides: TGTGCCAGCAGCGCCGGAGCCATTAACTATGGCTACACCTTC. This chain uses TRBV3-1 (or the pseudogene TRBV3-2) with TRBJ1-2; D is unresolved. This CDR3 is 14 amino acids long. CDR1 LGHDT and CDR2 YNNKEL come from the germline V gene (reference sequence). V was pared by 5 bases and J by 1 base, with 11 bases between.

The chain carries TRBV28 and TRBJ2-7; a possible D gene is TRBD1 (5 bases). Germline CDR1 MDHEN, CDR2 SYDVKM. The V and J ends lost 7 bases and 4 bases respectively, with 14 bases between them. The CDR3 sequence is 13 residues long. The CDR3 DNA is TGTGCCAGCACCGCAGAAGGGGAATACGAGCAGTACTTC. This encodes CASTAEGEYEQYF.